The clone carrying this T cell receptor (beta chain) is medium-sized. Its antigen is as yet unknown. The CDR3 sequence is 16 residues long. Germline V gene lookup returns CDR1 SGHAT and CDR2 FQNNGV. With 1 base removed from V and 5 bases from J, the gap between germline ends came to 15 bases. Repertoires were generated with immunoSEQ multiplex PCR, while TCRdb's copy carries only in-frame clones and drops some. Of around 30,000 clones in the sample, 84% were seen once. The sample originates from a study of OX40 agonist ivuxolimab in advanced cancers. Study-level background: Prior anti-PD-1, anti-PD-L1 or anti-CTLA-4 therapy did not bar entry, and less than 50% had some.

Overall study results and limits: More expanded clones were seen, on average, in CD8+ T cells than in CD4+. CD4+ and CD8+ T cells in blood underwent clonal expansion by week 6 at 0.1 to 3.0 mg/kg.

This chain connects TRBV11-2 to TRBJ1-5, with D perhaps TRBD1 (5 bases). This clonotype was sampled from an adult with an advanced solid tumor such as melanoma, head and neck, liver or kidney cancer. Sequencing was performed on CD4+ or CD8+ T cells sorted from blood, taken in a trial of the OX40 agonist ivuxolimab. CDR3 protein: CASSLGWAGLYQPQHF. The CDR3, as DNA: TGTGCCAGCAGCTTAGGCTGGGCAGGGTTGTATCAGCCCCAGCATTTT.